This TCR beta chain is drawn from a study of vaccination and CD4 T cells after COVID-19. On the study more broadly: Six male and four female convalescents took part, two of them Hispanic. Control wells got either CEFX epitopes, HIV-1 Nef peptides, or no peptide at all.

Time point: late sampling 161 to 241 days after vaccination in a few convalescent patients. Described treatment: approximately 10-day PBMC culture with coronavirus spike peptide pools or control peptides (ViraFEST assay). Germline V gene lookup returns CDR1 MNHEY and CDR2 SMNVEV (reference sequence). The CDR3 covers 15 residues. V shed 3 bases and J shed 5 bases, with 14 bases lying between them. In regard to this clonotype: Its antigen is undetermined.

Whole-study results and caveats: SARS-CoV-2-reactive clonotypes rose nonsignificantly, with the median going from around 20 to 38.

Once obtained from cultured CD4+ T cells, the DNA was sequenced using the Oncomine TCR Beta short-read assay. Each CDR3 protein is one row after TCRdb ran MiXCR on the PCR reads. The table lists about 18,000 distinct CDR3 sequences, about 52% of them singletons. This sample comprised CD4+ T cells from blood, cultured in vitro, obtained about 7 months after SARS-CoV-2 vaccination. The sequence derives from a human donor who had recovered from COVID-19. V is TRBV27 and J is TRBJ2-1, with D possibly being TRBD2 (7 bases). Here the CDR3 DNA reads TGTGCCAGCAGTTTCCCCGGGGGGCGCGACAATGAGCAGTTCTTC. As protein: CASSFPGGRDNEQFF.